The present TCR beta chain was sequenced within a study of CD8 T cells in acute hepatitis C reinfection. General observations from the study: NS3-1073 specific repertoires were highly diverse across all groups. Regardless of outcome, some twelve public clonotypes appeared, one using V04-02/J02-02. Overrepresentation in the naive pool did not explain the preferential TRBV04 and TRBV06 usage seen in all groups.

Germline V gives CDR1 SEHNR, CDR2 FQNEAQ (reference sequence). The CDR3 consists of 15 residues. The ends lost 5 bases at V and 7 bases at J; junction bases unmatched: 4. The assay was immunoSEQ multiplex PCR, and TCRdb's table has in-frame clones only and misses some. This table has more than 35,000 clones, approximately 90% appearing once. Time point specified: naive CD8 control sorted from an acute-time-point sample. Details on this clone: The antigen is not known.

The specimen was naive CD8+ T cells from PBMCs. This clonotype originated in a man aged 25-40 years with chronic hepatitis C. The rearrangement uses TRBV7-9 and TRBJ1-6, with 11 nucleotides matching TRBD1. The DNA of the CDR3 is TGTGCCAGCAGCAGGGGACAGGGGGAGAATTCACCCCTCCACTTT. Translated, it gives CASSRGQGENSPLHF.